These T cell receptor beta chains were read from a single sample in a study of identical twins. MiXCR, applied by TCRdb to the 5' RACE reads, yields one record per CDR3 protein. The table records more than 1.5 million distinct CDR3 sequences, under 35% of them present only once. Material: cord blood. Receptor source: a newborn girl in good health. The CDR3 runs from the conserved cysteine through the conserved F or W. D genes are given only for firm matches. Clone size is given for some rows only: seen once, a few or many times, or a class if the clone is expanded.

d_gene: TRBD1
abundance: .
j_gene: TRBJ1-1
v_gene: TRBV14
CDR3aa: CASSQSGTGGRTEAFF
CDR3nt: TGTGCCAGCAGCCAGTCCGGGACAGGGGGGAGAACTGAAGCTTTCTTT

d_gene: .
abundance: .
j_gene: TRBJ1-1
v_gene: TRBV7-8
CDR3aa: CASSLVVQGGRTEAFF
CDR3nt: TGTGCCAGCAGCTTAGTTGTACAGGGAGGAAGGACTGAAGCTTTCTTT

d_gene: .
abundance: few
j_gene: TRBJ2-1
v_gene: TRBV15
CDR3aa: CATSRVNYPGFF
CDR3nt: TGTGCCACCAGCAGAGTGAATTACCCCGGGTTCTTC

d_gene: .
abundance: .
j_gene: TRBJ2-4
v_gene: TRBV3-1
CDR3aa: CASSQRRALAKNIQYF
CDR3nt: TGTGCCAGCAGCCAACGAAGGGCCCTAGCCAAAAACATTCAGTACTTC

d_gene: .
abundance: few
j_gene: TRBJ2-6
v_gene: TRBV5-1
CDR3aa: CASMNGPSGANVLTF
CDR3nt: TGCGCCAGCATGAACGGACCGTCTGGGGCCAACGTCCTGACTTTC

d_gene: .
abundance: few
j_gene: TRBJ1-5
v_gene: TRBV10-3
CDR3aa: CAISESRQNQPQHF
CDR3nt: TGTGCCATCAGTGAGTCCAGACAAAATCAGCCCCAGCATTTT

d_gene: TRBD2
abundance: .
j_gene: TRBJ2-7
v_gene: TRBV6-5
CDR3aa: CASSYSTSGKSEQYF
CDR3nt: TGTGCCAGCAGTTACTCGACTAGCGGGAAGAGCGAGCAGTACTTC

d_gene: .
abundance: few
j_gene: TRBJ2-1
v_gene: TRBV28
CDR3aa: CASSPPGTPDNEQFF
CDR3nt: TGTGCCAGCAGTCCCCCCGGGACCCCTGACAATGAGCAGTTCTTC

d_gene: TRBD2
abundance: few
j_gene: TRBJ2-5
v_gene: TRBV10-3
CDR3aa: CAISATSGGETQYF
CDR3nt: TGTGCCATCAGCGCCACTTCGGGGGGGGAGACCCAGTACTTC

d_gene: TRBD2
abundance: .
j_gene: TRBJ2-1
v_gene: TRBV12-3/TRBV12-4
CDR3aa: CASSLSGGRQRSSGQFF
CDR3nt: TGTGCCAGCAGTCTTAGCGGGGGGAGGCAGCGGTCCAGCGGGCAGTTCTTC

d_gene: TRBD2
abundance: .
j_gene: TRBJ2-3
v_gene: TRBV11-3
CDR3aa: CASSSRPGLAGTDTQYF
CDR3nt: TGTGCCAGCAGCTCCAGACCGGGACTAGCGGGAACAGATACGCAGTATTTT

d_gene: TRBD1
abundance: few
j_gene: TRBJ1-1
v_gene: TRBV5-1
CDR3aa: CASSMTGGMNTEAFF
CDR3nt: TGCGCCAGCAGCATGACAGGGGGCATGAACACTGAAGCTTTCTTT

d_gene: .
abundance: .
j_gene: TRBJ1-1
v_gene: TRBV4-1
CDR3aa: CASANPGRIEAFF
CDR3nt: TGCGCCAGCGCAAACCCCGGACGGATAGAAGCTTTCTTT

d_gene: .
abundance: .
j_gene: TRBJ2-3
v_gene: TRBV2
CDR3aa: CASSTLGTDTQYF
CDR3nt: TGTGCCAGCAGCACACTAGGGACAGATACGCAGTATTTT

d_gene: TRBD2
abundance: few
j_gene: TRBJ2-3
v_gene: TRBV9
CDR3aa: CASSAGLASDTQYF
CDR3nt: TGTGCCAGCAGCGCGGGACTAGCTTCCGATACGCAGTATTTT

d_gene: TRBD1
abundance: few
j_gene: TRBJ2-6
v_gene: TRBV6-5
CDR3aa: CASSYGQGGRANVLTF
CDR3nt: TGTGCCAGCAGTTACGGACAGGGGGGGAGGGCCAACGTCCTGACTTTC

d_gene: .
abundance: many
j_gene: TRBJ2-4
v_gene: TRBV29-1
CDR3aa: CSVGERDIQYF
CDR3nt: TGCAGCGTCGGCGAACGGGACATTCAGTACTTC

d_gene: .
abundance: .
j_gene: TRBJ2-5
v_gene: TRBV11-2
CDR3aa: CASISLGLPQETQYF
CDR3nt: TGTGCCAGCATCAGCCTGGGACTTCCTCAAGAGACCCAGTACTTC

d_gene: .
abundance: few
j_gene: TRBJ2-7
v_gene: TRBV10-2
CDR3aa: CASKSPGTAYYEQYF
CDR3nt: TGCGCCAGCAAGTCCCCCGGGACGGCATATTACGAGCAGTACTTC

d_gene: .
abundance: .
j_gene: TRBJ1-1
v_gene: TRBV15
CDR3aa: CATSKEVNTEAFF
CDR3nt: TGTGCCACCAGCAAGGAGGTGAACACTGAAGCTTTCTTT

d_gene: TRBD1
abundance: .
j_gene: TRBJ1-1
v_gene: TRBV3-1
CDR3aa: CASSQAIPGTGAPMNTEAFF
CDR3nt: TGTGCCAGCAGCCAAGCAATCCCCGGGACAGGCGCTCCGATGAACACTGAAGCTTTCTTT

d_gene: .
abundance: .
j_gene: TRBJ2-7
v_gene: TRBV21-1
CDR3aa: CASSKGGSGSRDSYEQYF
CDR3nt: TGTGCCAGCAGCAAAGGGGGTAGCGGGAGTCGAGATTCCTACGAGCAGTACTTC